This T cell receptor (beta chain) was captured by sequencing in a study of T cell responses to AZD1222 COVID-19 vaccine. The study, taken as a whole, reports: Vaccine-related CD4 TCRs covered spike, predominating at 160-218 and 743-854. No day 14 peak samples; only post-peak repertoires were characterized. In the spike-specific TCR repertoire, nearly half reportedly target unmutated variant regions. Most donors were white British and more were female, and clonal diversity was possibly underestimated.

TCRdb keeps only in-frame clones here, not all; method: immunoSEQ multiplex PCR. The sample has 95,000 to 150,000 clones, roughly 87% seen once; the top ten hold about 10%. Concerning this clone itself: Antigen: not known.

V dropped 0 bases and J dropped 6 bases, with 5 bases sitting between them. This CDR3 has 12 amino acids. Per germline, CDR1 SEHNR and CDR2 FQNEAQ (reference sequence). The TCR originated in an adult in good health. This chain uses TRBV7-9 with TRBJ1-1; D remains unclear. The source was peripheral blood, collected on day 0 of AZD1222 vaccination. Here the CDR3 DNA reads TGTGCCAGCAGCTTAGCGCTCTCTGAAGCTTTCTTT. It encodes CASSLALSEAFF.